The text below deals with one TCR beta chain. Its antigen is as yet unknown. The V and J ends lost 3 bases and 4 bases, in that order; junction bases with no gene match: 6. Per germline, CDR1 SGHRS and CDR2 YFSETQ. The CDR3 length is 15 residues. The data were produced by immunoSEQ multiplex PCR, yet TCRdb's version contains in-frame clones alone and is incomplete. Among about 24,000 clones listed, 81% were seen once. The data are from a study of vaccination effects on CD4 cells after COVID-19. ViraFEST expansion of antigen-specific CD4+ T cells with viral peptide pools preceded sequencing. Isolating CD4+ T cells followed roughly ten days of culture. Either the BNT162b2 or mRNA-1273 vaccine was given to participants in two doses.

The receptor was derived from a human donor who received a COVID-19 vaccine. Some clones in this sample may be carry-over from other donors' samples. The input for sequencing was CD4+ T cells from PBMCs cultured with SARS-CoV-2 spike peptides, taken after COVID-19 vaccination. The rearrangement uses TRBV5-1 and TRBJ2-3, with TRBD1 matching over 9 bases. CDR3 residues: CASSSSGQGPDTQYF. The CDR3 nucleotides are TGCGCCAGCAGCTCATCGGGACAGGGCCCAGATACGCAGTATTTT.